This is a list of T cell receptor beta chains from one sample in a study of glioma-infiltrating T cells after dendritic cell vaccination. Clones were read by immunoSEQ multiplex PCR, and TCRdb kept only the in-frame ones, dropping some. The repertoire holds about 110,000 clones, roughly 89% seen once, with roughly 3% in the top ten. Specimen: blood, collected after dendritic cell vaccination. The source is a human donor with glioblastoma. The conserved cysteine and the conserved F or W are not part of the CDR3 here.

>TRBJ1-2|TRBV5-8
ASSSQGVYYGYT
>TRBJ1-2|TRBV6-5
ASSRDRGPYGYT
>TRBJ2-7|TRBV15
ATSRDMAGPYEQY
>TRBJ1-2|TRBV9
ASSVGTEGGYT
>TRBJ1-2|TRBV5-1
ASSLVPGDYGYT
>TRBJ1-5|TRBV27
ASSLGGIDQPQH
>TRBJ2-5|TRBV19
ASSQGGETQY
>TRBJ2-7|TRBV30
AWSQRLGQGNWQY
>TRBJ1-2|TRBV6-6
ASSQGAIGPGYT
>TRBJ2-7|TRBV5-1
ASRAGQGPYEQY
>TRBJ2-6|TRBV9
ASSLPQGQPALGANVLT
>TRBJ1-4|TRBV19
ASSPGNWEKLF
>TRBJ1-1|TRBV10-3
AISLTGAPVNTEAF
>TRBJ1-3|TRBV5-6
ASSTAGQGSGNTIY
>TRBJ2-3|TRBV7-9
ASSLVGLAGTDTQY
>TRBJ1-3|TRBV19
ASSPWAGGEDTIY
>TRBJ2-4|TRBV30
AWSLGIGNIQY
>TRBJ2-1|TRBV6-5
ASSEKGPRDNEQF
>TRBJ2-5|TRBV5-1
ASSRTGTSGRRQETQY
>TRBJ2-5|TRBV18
ASSPSIGGASRETQY
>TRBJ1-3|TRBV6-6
ASSPGGGNTIY
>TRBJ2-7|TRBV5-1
ASSLNRGPYEQY
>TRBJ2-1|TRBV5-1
ASRGLGTSRSYNEQF
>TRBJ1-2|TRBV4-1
ASSWGPRGRYGYT
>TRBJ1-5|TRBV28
ASSTLRGQPQH
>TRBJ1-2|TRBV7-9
ASSSRDRAGYT
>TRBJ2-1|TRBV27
ASSPRTSGVYNEQF
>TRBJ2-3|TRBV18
ASSTGPKTDTQY
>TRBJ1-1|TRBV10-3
AIRRGGEGTEAF
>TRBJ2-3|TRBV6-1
ASSDGGGPDTQY
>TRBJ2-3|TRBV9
ASSVGLAGTDTQY
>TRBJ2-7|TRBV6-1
ASRTTLALEQY
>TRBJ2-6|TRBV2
ASRIGGSGANVLT
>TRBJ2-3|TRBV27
ASSFAEMTSTDTQY
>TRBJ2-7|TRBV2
ASSKGLAGGRGEQY
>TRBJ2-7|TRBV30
AWTTQGARDEQY
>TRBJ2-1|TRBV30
ASERRGAYNEQF
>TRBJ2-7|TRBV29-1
SVGTGKTESYEQY
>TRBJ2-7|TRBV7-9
ASSLMEGTEQY
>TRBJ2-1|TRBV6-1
ASSEVAPKSSYNEQF
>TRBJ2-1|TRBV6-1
ASSAVSRNEQF
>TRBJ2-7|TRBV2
ASSELGQRSYEQY
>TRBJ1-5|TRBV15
ATSLGGSARLNQPQH
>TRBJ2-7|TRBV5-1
ASSPTGSYEQY
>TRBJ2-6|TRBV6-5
ASSYSGIAGANVLT
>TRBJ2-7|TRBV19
ASSTRGSGGGYEQY
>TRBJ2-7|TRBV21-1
ASSVTRPSYEQY
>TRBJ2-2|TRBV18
ASSLIRDRVVTGELF
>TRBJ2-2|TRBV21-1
ASSKGVGQFNTGELF
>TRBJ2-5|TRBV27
GGNGETQY
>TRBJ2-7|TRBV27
ASSLKQGVLEQY
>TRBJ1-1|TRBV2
ASIGRQMNTEAF
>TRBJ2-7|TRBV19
ASSLSGTGPYEQY
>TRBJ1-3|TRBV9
ASSAGDSGNTIY
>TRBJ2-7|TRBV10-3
AIRATGDYSYEQY
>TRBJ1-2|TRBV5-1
ASSLDPVRGYT
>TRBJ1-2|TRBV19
ASSSPSPGQSTLA
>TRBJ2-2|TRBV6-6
ASSSGLALTGELF
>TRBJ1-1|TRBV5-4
ASTRGAMNTEAF
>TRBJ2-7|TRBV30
AWSRDSNSYEQY